This is a list of T cell receptor beta chains from one sample in a study of cytomegalovirus exposure and HLA in healthy donors. This table comes from immunoSEQ multiplex PCR, and its TCRdb copy is limited to in-frame clones, with some not included. The sample records nearly 200,000 clones, around 83% being singletons. Sequencing was carried out using PBMCs. The receptors were gathered from a woman aged 25-40 years in good health and CMV-seropositive. CDR3s include the opening cysteine and the closing phenylalanine or tryptophan. Fields, in order: clone size, CDR3 length, D gene, J gene, V gene, CDR3 protein, CDR3 DNA. D genes are given only for firm matches. Expanded clones are given a class, and other clones once, few, many or no size at all.

clone_size: .
cdr3_length: 13
d_call: .
j_call: TRBJ1-1
v_call: TRBV28
cdr3_aa: CASSFPGSTEAFF
cdr3_nt: TGTGCCAGCAGTTTTCCCGGGAGCACTGAAGCTTTCTTT

clone_size: .
cdr3_length: 13
d_call: .
j_call: TRBJ2-5
v_call: TRBV2
cdr3_aa: CASKMGRQKTQYF
cdr3_nt: TGTGCCAGCAAAATGGGCAGGCAAAAGACCCAGTACTTC

clone_size: .
cdr3_length: 13
d_call: .
j_call: TRBJ2-1
v_call: TRBV29-1
cdr3_aa: CSVAGVLFNEQFF
cdr3_nt: TGCAGCGTTGCGGGGGTCTTGTTTAATGAGCAGTTCTTC

clone_size: .
cdr3_length: 16
d_call: .
j_call: TRBJ1-2
v_call: TRBV28
cdr3_aa: CASRQPGQGPLNGYTF
cdr3_nt: TGTGCCAGCAGACAGCCGGGACAAGGACCCCTAAATGGCTACACCTTC

clone_size: .
cdr3_length: 14
d_call: .
j_call: TRBJ2-6
v_call: TRBV7-9
cdr3_aa: CASSQITGANVLTF
cdr3_nt: TGTGCCAGCAGCCAGATAACTGGGGCCAACGTCCTGACTTTC

clone_size: .
cdr3_length: 13
d_call: TRBD2
j_call: TRBJ2-7
v_call: TRBV6-6
cdr3_aa: CASKGLAGYEQYF
cdr3_nt: TGTGCCAGCAAGGGACTAGCGGGTTACGAGCAGTACTTC

clone_size: .
cdr3_length: 14
d_call: .
j_call: TRBJ1-2
v_call: TRBV7-8
cdr3_aa: CASSPTGYSYGYTF
cdr3_nt: TGTGCCAGCAGCCCGACAGGCTATTCCTATGGCTACACCTTC

clone_size: .
cdr3_length: 11
d_call: .
j_call: TRBJ1-1
v_call: TRBV6-5
cdr3_aa: CASSRGPEAFF
cdr3_nt: TGTGCCAGCAGTCGCGGGCCTGAAGCTTTCTTT

clone_size: .
cdr3_length: 16
d_call: TRBD2
j_call: TRBJ2-7
v_call: TRBV18
cdr3_aa: CASSLPPSGGSYEQYF
cdr3_nt: TGTGCCAGCTCACTCCCCCCTAGCGGGGGATCCTACGAGCAGTACTTC

clone_size: .
cdr3_length: 14
d_call: TRBD1
j_call: TRBJ1-1
v_call: TRBV29-1
cdr3_aa: CSAQPGQANTEAFF
cdr3_nt: TGCAGCGCCCAACCGGGACAGGCGAACACTGAAGCTTTCTTT

clone_size: .
cdr3_length: 15
d_call: TRBD2
j_call: TRBJ2-1
v_call: TRBV5-1
cdr3_aa: CASSLMGGSGNEQFF
cdr3_nt: TGCGCCAGCAGCTTGATGGGAGGGTCGGGGAATGAGCAGTTCTTC

clone_size: .
cdr3_length: 14
d_call: TRBD1
j_call: TRBJ1-5
v_call: TRBV30
cdr3_aa: CAWSVGQGNQPQHF
cdr3_nt: TGTGCCTGGAGTGTGGGACAGGGCAATCAGCCCCAGCATTTT

clone_size: few
cdr3_length: 16
d_call: TRBD2
j_call: TRBJ2-7
v_call: TRBV5-1
cdr3_aa: CASSQSGGHLTYEQYF
cdr3_nt: TGCGCCAGCAGTCAAAGCGGGGGGCATCTTACCTACGAGCAGTACTTC

clone_size: .
cdr3_length: 10
d_call: .
j_call: TRBJ1-2
v_call: TRBV6-1
cdr3_aa: CATDSYGYTF
cdr3_nt: TGTGCCACCGACAGCTATGGCTACACCTTC

clone_size: .
cdr3_length: 14
d_call: TRBD1
j_call: TRBJ2-7
v_call: TRBV5-4
cdr3_aa: CASSRDRLSYEQYF
cdr3_nt: TGTGCCAGCAGCCGGGACAGACTCTCCTACGAGCAGTACTTC

clone_size: .
cdr3_length: 16
d_call: TRBD2
j_call: TRBJ2-7
v_call: TRBV11-2
cdr3_aa: CASSLEGASGTYEQYF
cdr3_nt: TGTGCCAGCAGCTTAGAAGGGGCTAGCGGGACTTACGAGCAGTACTTC

clone_size: .
cdr3_length: 18
d_call: TRBD1
j_call: TRBJ2-7
v_call: TRBV7-3
cdr3_aa: CASSLFPHTGTGFNEQYF
cdr3_nt: TGTGCCAGCAGCTTATTCCCCCACACCGGGACAGGGTTCAACGAGCAGTACTTC

clone_size: .
cdr3_length: 12
d_call: TRBD1
j_call: TRBJ2-5
v_call: TRBV15
cdr3_aa: CATSSRGRTQYF
cdr3_nt: TGTGCCACCAGCAGCAGGGGGAGGACCCAGTACTTC

clone_size: .
cdr3_length: 13
d_call: .
j_call: TRBJ2-7
v_call: TRBV2
cdr3_aa: CASREVAKDEQYF
cdr3_nt: TGTGCCAGCAGGGAGGTCGCCAAGGACGAGCAGTACTTC

clone_size: once
cdr3_length: 15
d_call: TRBD1
j_call: TRBJ1-1
v_call: TRBV5-6
cdr3_aa: CASSFGDRMNTEAFF
cdr3_nt: TGTGCCAGCAGCTTTGGGGACAGGATGAACACTGAAGCTTTCTTT

clone_size: .
cdr3_length: 15
d_call: .
j_call: TRBJ1-1
v_call: TRBV5-1
cdr3_aa: CASSLGYEIDTEAFF
cdr3_nt: TGCGCCAGCAGCTTGGGTTATGAGATTGACACTGAAGCTTTCTTT

clone_size: once
cdr3_length: 15
d_call: TRBD1
j_call: TRBJ2-1
v_call: TRBV6-1
cdr3_aa: CASSEGNYLQGYQFF
cdr3_nt: TGTGCCAGCAGTGAGGGAAACTATCTACAGGGGTATCAGTTCTTC

clone_size: .
cdr3_length: 15
d_call: TRBD1
j_call: TRBJ1-5
v_call: TRBV5-4
cdr3_aa: CASSTGGGGNQPQHF
cdr3_nt: TGTGCCAGCAGCACAGGGGGCGGAGGCAATCAGCCCCAGCATTTT

clone_size: .
cdr3_length: 15
d_call: TRBD2
j_call: TRBJ2-1
v_call: TRBV6-5
cdr3_aa: CASSLTSGFANEQFF
cdr3_nt: TGTGCCAGCAGCCTGACTAGCGGGTTCGCAAATGAGCAGTTCTTC

clone_size: .
cdr3_length: 14
d_call: .
j_call: TRBJ2-7
v_call: TRBV28
cdr3_aa: CASSFPRVSFEQYF
cdr3_nt: TGTGCCAGCAGTTTTCCGAGGGTTTCTTTTGAGCAGTACTTC

clone_size: few
cdr3_length: 14
d_call: TRBD1
j_call: TRBJ1-2
v_call: TRBV27
cdr3_aa: CASSGGQGWAGYTF
cdr3_nt: TGTGCCAGCAGTGGGGGACAGGGTTGGGCAGGCTACACCTTC

clone_size: .
cdr3_length: 14
d_call: .
j_call: TRBJ1-2
v_call: TRBV4-1
cdr3_aa: CASSQGGNYYGYTF
cdr3_nt: TGCGCCAGCAGCCAGGGAGGGAACTACTATGGCTACACCTTC

clone_size: .
cdr3_length: 15
d_call: .
j_call: TRBJ2-7
v_call: TRBV19
cdr3_aa: CASSLSGETAYEQYF
cdr3_nt: TGTGCCAGTAGTCTTTCTGGAGAGACAGCCTACGAGCAGTACTTC

clone_size: .
cdr3_length: 12
d_call: .
j_call: TRBJ2-2
v_call: TRBV5-4
cdr3_aa: CASSLEARELFF
cdr3_nt: TGTGCCAGCAGCTTGGAAGCGAGGGAGCTGTTTTTT

clone_size: .
cdr3_length: 15
d_call: .
j_call: TRBJ2-1
v_call: TRBV28
cdr3_aa: CASTLPDRGYNEQFF
cdr3_nt: TGTGCCAGCACCCTCCCCGATAGAGGATACAATGAGCAGTTCTTC

clone_size: .
cdr3_length: 14
d_call: TRBD1
j_call: TRBJ2-1
v_call: TRBV19
cdr3_aa: CASSITGQGNEQFF
cdr3_nt: TGTGCCAGTAGTATTACGGGACAGGGGAATGAGCAGTTCTTC

clone_size: few
cdr3_length: 16
d_call: .
j_call: TRBJ2-4
v_call: TRBV4-2
cdr3_aa: CASSQELGQGRNIQYF
cdr3_nt: TGTGCCAGCAGCCAAGAATTAGGGCAGGGGAGAAACATTCAGTACTTC

clone_size: .
cdr3_length: 15
d_call: .
j_call: TRBJ1-1
v_call: TRBV18
cdr3_aa: CASSPNRAMNTEAFF
cdr3_nt: TGTGCCAGCTCACCTAACAGGGCCATGAACACTGAAGCTTTCTTT

clone_size: .
cdr3_length: 14
d_call: TRBD1
j_call: TRBJ1-2
v_call: TRBV6-1
cdr3_aa: CASTTGQGARGYTF
cdr3_nt: TGTGCCAGCACCACGGGACAGGGGGCGCGTGGCTACACCTTC

clone_size: .
cdr3_length: 15
d_call: TRBD1
j_call: TRBJ1-2
v_call: TRBV30
cdr3_aa: CAWSGGQGRNYGYTF
cdr3_nt: TGTGCCTGGAGTGGGGGACAGGGCCGAAACTATGGCTACACCTTC

clone_size: .
cdr3_length: 15
d_call: TRBD2
j_call: TRBJ2-1
v_call: TRBV5-1
cdr3_aa: CASSSSGRGNNEQFF
cdr3_nt: TGCGCCAGCAGCTCTAGCGGGAGGGGCAACAATGAGCAGTTCTTC

clone_size: .
cdr3_length: 15
d_call: .
j_call: TRBJ1-3
v_call: TRBV6-5
cdr3_aa: CASRKEGSTGNTIYF
cdr3_nt: TGTGCCAGCAGGAAGGAGGGCTCTACCGGAAACACCATATATTTT

clone_size: .
cdr3_length: 14
d_call: .
j_call: TRBJ2-1
v_call: TRBV5-1
cdr3_aa: CASSDWTTNNEQFF
cdr3_nt: TGCGCCAGCAGTGATTGGACTACCAACAATGAGCAGTTCTTC

clone_size: few
cdr3_length: 19
d_call: .
j_call: TRBJ2-6
v_call: TRBV27
cdr3_aa: CASSPPLGRGESGANVLTF
cdr3_nt: TGTGCCAGCAGTCCACCTCTCGGCAGGGGGGAATCTGGGGCCAACGTCCTGACTTTC

clone_size: .
cdr3_length: 16
d_call: TRBD2
j_call: TRBJ2-1
v_call: TRBV9
cdr3_aa: CASSTGTSATYNEQFF
cdr3_nt: TGTGCCAGCAGCACCGGGACTAGCGCGACCTACAATGAGCAGTTCTTC

clone_size: .
cdr3_length: 15
d_call: TRBD2
j_call: TRBJ2-1
v_call: TRBV5-1
cdr3_aa: CASIIGTSEDLEQFF
cdr3_nt: TGCGCCAGCATCATCGGGACTAGCGAAGATCTTGAGCAGTTCTTC

clone_size: .
cdr3_length: 15
d_call: .
j_call: TRBJ2-6
v_call: TRBV5-1
cdr3_aa: CASSLVFGGANVLTF
cdr3_nt: TGCGCCAGCAGCTTGGTCTTCGGTGGGGCCAACGTCCTGACTTTC

clone_size: .
cdr3_length: 16
d_call: .
j_call: TRBJ2-7
v_call: TRBV5-6
cdr3_aa: CASSLDPRVRPYEQYF
cdr3_nt: TGTGCCAGCAGCTTGGACCCCAGGGTTCGACCCTACGAGCAGTACTTC

clone_size: .
cdr3_length: 13
d_call: .
j_call: TRBJ2-2
v_call: TRBV9
cdr3_aa: CASSVKRTGELFF
cdr3_nt: TGTGCCAGCAGCGTTAAGAGGACCGGGGAGCTGTTTTTT

clone_size: .
cdr3_length: 14
d_call: TRBD1
j_call: TRBJ1-4
v_call: TRBV5-1
cdr3_aa: CASSSGQDNEKLFF
cdr3_nt: TGCGCCAGCAGCTCGGGACAGGACAATGAAAAACTGTTTTTT

clone_size: .
cdr3_length: 14
d_call: .
j_call: TRBJ1-5
v_call: TRBV11-2
cdr3_aa: CASSLEREVGPQHF
cdr3_nt: TGTGCCAGCAGCTTAGAACGGGAAGTTGGGCCCCAGCATTTT

clone_size: .
cdr3_length: 13
d_call: .
j_call: TRBJ2-7
v_call: TRBV19
cdr3_aa: CASSIGNYYEQYF
cdr3_nt: TGTGCCAGTAGTATAGGCAACTACTACGAGCAGTACTTC

clone_size: .
cdr3_length: 12
d_call: TRBD2
j_call: TRBJ2-1
v_call: TRBV9
cdr3_aa: CASSGTSAYQFF
cdr3_nt: TGTGCCAGCAGCGGAACTAGCGCCTACCAGTTCTTC

clone_size: .
cdr3_length: 13
d_call: .
j_call: TRBJ1-4
v_call: TRBV19
cdr3_aa: CATGGRVLEKLFF
cdr3_nt: TGTGCCACGGGGGGCAGGGTACTTGAAAAACTGTTTTTT

clone_size: once
cdr3_length: 14
d_call: TRBD1
j_call: TRBJ1-2
v_call: TRBV15
cdr3_aa: CATSRDQGAYGYTF
cdr3_nt: TGTGCCACCAGCAGAGATCAGGGGGCGTATGGCTACACCTTC

clone_size: once
cdr3_length: 11
d_call: .
j_call: TRBJ2-5
v_call: TRBV20-1
cdr3_aa: CSAPRRETQYF
cdr3_nt: TGCAGTGCTCCCCGGCGGGAGACCCAGTACTTC

clone_size: .
cdr3_length: 13
d_call: TRBD1
j_call: TRBJ2-3
v_call: TRBV5-4
cdr3_aa: CATKGASTDTQYF
cdr3_nt: TGTGCCACCAAGGGGGCTAGCACAGATACGCAGTATTTT

clone_size: .
cdr3_length: 16
d_call: .
j_call: TRBJ2-1
v_call: TRBV5-4
cdr3_aa: CASSLRLAHSYNEQFF
cdr3_nt: TGTGCCAGCAGCTTGCGGCTAGCGCATTCCTACAATGAGCAGTTCTTC

clone_size: .
cdr3_length: 14
d_call: TRBD2
j_call: TRBJ2-3
v_call: TRBV7-6
cdr3_aa: CASSLGGSPDTQYF
cdr3_nt: TGTGCCAGCAGCTTGGGAGGGAGCCCGGATACGCAGTATTTT

clone_size: few
cdr3_length: 15
d_call: .
j_call: TRBJ2-1
v_call: TRBV7-9
cdr3_aa: CASSANLGLYNEQFF
cdr3_nt: TGTGCCAGCAGCGCTAACCTAGGTTTATACAATGAGCAGTTCTTC

clone_size: .
cdr3_length: 15
d_call: TRBD2
j_call: TRBJ2-1
v_call: TRBV18
cdr3_aa: CASSPLAGEYNEQFF
cdr3_nt: TGTGCCAGCTCACCTCTAGCGGGGGAATACAATGAGCAGTTCTTC

clone_size: few
cdr3_length: 16
d_call: .
j_call: TRBJ2-6
v_call: TRBV29-1
cdr3_aa: CSVDGAGVAGANVLTF
cdr3_nt: TGCAGCGTTGATGGGGCAGGGGTTGCCGGGGCCAACGTCCTGACTTTC

clone_size: .
cdr3_length: 15
d_call: TRBD2
j_call: TRBJ2-1
v_call: TRBV9
cdr3_aa: CASSASGTSNNEQFF
cdr3_nt: TGTGCCAGCAGCGCCTCCGGGACTAGTAACAATGAGCAGTTCTTC